The next 12 T cell receptor beta chains were all read from a single sample in a study of blood T cell repertoires in COVID-19. The assay was immunoSEQ multiplex PCR, and TCRdb's table has in-frame clones only and misses some. This repertoire shows some 130,000 clones, about 87% found once; its top ten account for around a tenth. What was sequenced was peripheral blood. These receptors all come from a man aged 45-60 years with acute or convalescent COVID-19.

This chain links TRBV10-2 with TRBJ1-2; D may be TRBD1 (5 bases). The CDR3 is 13 amino acids. Trimming left V 3 bases short and J 2 bases short, with 7 bases between. Germline-derived CDR1 and CDR2 are WSHSY and SAAADI. CDR3 region: CASSDKGNYGYTF. The CDR3 DNA is TGCGCCAGCAGTGACAAGGGGAACTATGGCTACACCTTC.

The chain joins TRBV18 to TRBJ2-1; TRBD1 matches 7 bases. Germline V gene data show CDR1 as KGHSH and CDR2 as LQKENI. J was trimmed by 0 bases and V by 6 bases; bases with no gene match: 5. The CDR3 contains 15 residues. DNA for the CDR3: TGTGCCAGCTCTCAGACAGGGAGCTCCTACAATGAGCAGTTCTTC. It translates to CASSQTGSSYNEQFF. The full variable domain, its missing parts supplied by reference TRBV18 and TRBJ2-1, is NAGVMQNPRHLVRRRGQEARLRCSPMKGHSHVYWYRQLPEEGLKFMVYLQKENIIDESGMPKERFSAEFPKEGPSILRIQQVVRGDSAAYFCASSQTGSSYNEQFFGPGTRLTVL.

The chain couples TRBV10-3 to TRBJ1-1; 9 bases are a match to TRBD1. This CDR3 comprises 17 residues. Germline lookup yields CDR1 ENHRY and CDR2 SYGVKD. The junction had 10 bases not matched to a gene; V was cut back by 4 bases and J by 1 base. DNA for the CDR3: TGTGCCATCAGTGCCCCAAGGACAGGGGCTGCGAACACTGAAGCTTTCTTT. It translates to CAISAPRTGAANTEAFF.

The gene calls are TRBV25-1 and TRBJ1-6, with D possibly being TRBD1 (5 bases). CDR3 length: 10 amino acids. The ends were cut back, 7 bases at V and 14 bases at J, with 9 bases in the middle. CDR1 is MGHDK and CDR2 is SYGVNS in the germline V gene. DNA for the CDR3: TGTGCCAGCATGGGGGGATCCCTCCACTTT. It yields the protein CASMGGSLHF. Full variable domain (remainder filled in from reference TRBV25-1 and TRBJ1-6): EADIYQTPRYLVIGTGKKITLECSQTMGHDKMYWYQQDPGMELHLIHYSYGVNSTEKGDLSSESTVSRIRTEHFPLTLESARPSHTSQYLCASMGGSLHFGNGTRLTVT.

Turning to this clone: Compared with germline, one end of the junction differs, possibly owing to a read error. The V gene is TRBV5-1, the J gene TRBJ2-2, with 9 bases lining up with TRBD2. From germline, CDR1 is SGHRS and CDR2 YFSETQ. The CDR3 spans 17 residues. CDR3: CASSLVPSGVNTGELFF. DNA for the CDR3: TGCGCCAGCAGTTTGGTTCCTAGCGGGGTGAACACCGGGGAGCTGTTTTTT.

This chain links TRBV5-4 with TRBJ1-3, with no clear D. Trimming shortened V by 4 bases and J by 4 bases, and 9 bases separated the two germline ends. The V gene's germline CDR1 is SGHNT and CDR2 YYREEE (reference sequence). This CDR3 is 13 amino acids long. CDR3 sequence reads: CASSPPQGNTIYF. CDR3 nucleotides: TGTGCCAGCAGCCCACCACAGGGAAACACCATATATTTT.

The genes are TRBV5-1 and TRBJ2-3; D is perhaps TRBD2 (6 bases). The ends were cut back, 6 bases at V and 0 bases at J, with 11 bases in the middle. Germline lookup yields CDR1 SGHRS and CDR2 YFSETQ. This CDR3 contains 14 residues. CDR3: CASIGGTSTDTQYF. CDR3 in DNA: TGCGCCAGCATCGGGGGAACTAGCACAGATACGCAGTATTTT. Variable domain in full (rest from reference TRBV5-1 and TRBJ2-3): KAGVTQTPRYLIKTRGQQVTLSCSPISGHRSVSWYQQTPGQGLQFLFEYFSETQRNKGNFPGRFSGRQFSNSRSEMNVSTLELGDSALYLCASIGGTSTDTQYFGPGTRLTVL.

The chain couples TRBV15 to TRBJ2-2; D is perhaps TRBD2 (6 bases). Germline loops: CDR1 LNHNV, CDR2 YYDKDF (reference sequence). The CDR3 runs to 14 residues. Between the trimmed V and J ends, which lost 1 base and 8 bases, there was a span of 11 bases. Here the CDR3 reads CATSRGGDSGELFF. CDR3 DNA sequence: TGTGCCACCAGCAGAGGGGGGGATTCTGGGGAGCTGTTTTTT.

This clone was observed a single time. The V gene is TRBV5-1, the J gene TRBJ1-1, with D tentatively TRBD1 (5 bases). The CDR3 length is 15 residues. V was cut by 1 base and J by 6 bases, with 16 bases left in between. Looked up from germline, CDR1 is SGHRS and CDR2 is YFSETQ. This CDR3 is CASSLNQGIGAEAFF. For the CDR3, the DNA is TGCGCCAGCAGCTTGAACCAGGGCATAGGAGCTGAAGCTTTCTTT.

The chain has TRBV19 and TRBJ1-2, with D maybe TRBD1 (6 bases). Germline CDR1 is LNHDA and CDR2 is SQIVND (reference sequence). Trimming removed 11 bases at V and 7 bases at J, with 20 bases between. This CDR3 spans 13 amino acids. The CDR3 nucleotides are TGTGCCTCGAAGGGGGTGAGCATTCGTGGCTACACCTTC. The encoded protein is CASKGVSIRGYTF.

The V and J genes are TRBV28 and TRBJ1-3; a possible D gene is TRBD1 (6 bases). Trimming shortened V by 6 bases and J by 3 bases, and 15 bases separated the two germline ends. Germline lookup yields CDR1 MDHEN and CDR2 SYDVKM. The CDR3 has 15 residues. The CDR3 DNA reads TGTGCCAGCAGCCCGGACAGTCAGCTTGGAAACACCATATATTTT. It translates to CASSPDSQLGNTIYF.

This chain uses TRBV28 with TRBJ1-1; D remains unclear. Germline V lookup: CDR1 MDHEN, CDR2 SYDVKM. The CDR3 totals 15 residues. V lost 3 bases and J 1 base, leaving 12 bases between the germline ends. CDR3 in amino acids: CASSFRGPGNTEAFF. The CDR3 DNA follows: TGTGCCAGCAGTTTTCGGGGTCCGGGGAACACTGAAGCTTTCTTT.